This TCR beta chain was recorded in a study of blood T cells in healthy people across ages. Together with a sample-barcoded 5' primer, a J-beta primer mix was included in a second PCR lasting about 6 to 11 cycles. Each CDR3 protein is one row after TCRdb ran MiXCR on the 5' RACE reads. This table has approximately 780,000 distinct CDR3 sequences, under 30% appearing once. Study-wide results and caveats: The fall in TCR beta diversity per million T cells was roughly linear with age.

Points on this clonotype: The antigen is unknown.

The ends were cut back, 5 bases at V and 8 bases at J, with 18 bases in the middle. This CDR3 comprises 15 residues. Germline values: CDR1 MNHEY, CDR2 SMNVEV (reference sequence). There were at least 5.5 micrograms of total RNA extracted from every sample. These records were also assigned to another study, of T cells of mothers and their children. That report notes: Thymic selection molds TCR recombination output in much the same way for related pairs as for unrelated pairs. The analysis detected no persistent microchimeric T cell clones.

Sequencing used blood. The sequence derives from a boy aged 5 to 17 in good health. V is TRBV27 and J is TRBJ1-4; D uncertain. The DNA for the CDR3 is TGTGCCAGCAGTCCGTCTGGACTCAGAGGAGAAAAACTGTTTTTT. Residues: CASSPSGLRGEKLFF.